The sequence of this T cell receptor (beta chain) was determined in a study of T cell responses to AZD1222 COVID-19 vaccine. With regard to this clone: As yet, its antigen is unknown.

The table came from immunoSEQ multiplex PCR; TCRdb's copy has only in-frame clones and leaves some out. The table lists around 180,000 clones, roughly nine tenths of them singletons. Looked up from germline, CDR1 is SGHDT and CDR2 is YYEEEE. The CDR3 loop spans 14 amino acids. V was shortened by 0 bases and J by 2 bases, with 6 bases between the two germline ends. Study conclusions and caveats: There were repertoire samples only from the period after the peak T cell response. The study found Spike-specific TCR breadth and depth rose after two AZD1222 doses. Epitopes outside B.1.351 and B.1.1.7 mutated regions reportedly drew nearly half of spike TCRs. Spike as a whole was targeted by vaccine-associated CD4 TCRs, dominant at 160-218 and 743-854.

J is TRBJ1-3 and V is TRBV5-6; D gene ambiguous. This clonotype was obtained from an adult in good health. Sequenced material: peripheral blood, taken on day 0 of AZD1222 vaccination. The CDR3: CASSLEGTGNTIYF. The CDR3 DNA is TGTGCCAGCAGCTTGGAAGGTACTGGAAACACCATATATTTT. Together with reference TRBV5-6 and TRBJ1-3, the CDR3 gives the full variable domain: DAGVTQSPTHLIKTRGQQVTLRCSPKSGHDTVSWYQQALGQGPQFIFQYYEEEERQRGNFPDRFSGHQFPNYSSELNVNALLLGDSALYLCASSLEGTGNTIYFGEGSWLTVV.